This paragraph covers one TCR beta chain sequence. Its target is not known. These data belong to a study of shared clonotypes between healthy human individuals. This CDR3 is built from 14 residues. Looked up from germline, CDR1 is MDHEN and CDR2 is SYDVKM. The J segment lost 4 bases and the V segment lost 1 base, leaving 3 bases of the junction unmatched. Broader study findings: Relative to clonotypes present in all four donors, those not shared had lower generation probabilities.

Sequencing used immunoSEQ multiplex PCR; TCRdb keeps in-frame clones, though not all of them. The repertoire holds 950,000 to 1,100,000 clones, with 78% as singletons. This TCR was recovered from a man between 18 and 29 years old in good health. Some clones in this sample may be carry-over from other donors' samples. Sequenced input: memory CD4+ T cells from PBMCs. Subset indicated: CD45RA-negative fraction. V is TRBV28 and J is TRBJ1-2; TRBD1 matches at 7 bases. DNA for the CDR3: TGTGCCAGCAGTTTATCGACAGGGATCTATGGCTACACCTTC. Its translation: CASSLSTGIYGYTF.